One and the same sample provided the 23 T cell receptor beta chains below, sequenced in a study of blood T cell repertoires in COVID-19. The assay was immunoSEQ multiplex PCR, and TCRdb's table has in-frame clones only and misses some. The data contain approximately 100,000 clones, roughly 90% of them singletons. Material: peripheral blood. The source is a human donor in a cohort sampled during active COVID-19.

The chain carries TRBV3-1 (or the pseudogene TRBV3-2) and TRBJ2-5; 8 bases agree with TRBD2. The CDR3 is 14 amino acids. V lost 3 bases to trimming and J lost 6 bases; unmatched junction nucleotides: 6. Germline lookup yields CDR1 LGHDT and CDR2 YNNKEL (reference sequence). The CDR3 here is CASSQREAGKTQYF. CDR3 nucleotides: TGTGCCAGCAGCCAGCGGGAGGCGGGTAAGACCCAGTACTTC.

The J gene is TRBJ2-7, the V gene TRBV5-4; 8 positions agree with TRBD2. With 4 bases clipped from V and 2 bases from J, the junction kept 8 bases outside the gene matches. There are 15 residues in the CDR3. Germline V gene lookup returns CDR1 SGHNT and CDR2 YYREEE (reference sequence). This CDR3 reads CASSISGKIPYEQYF. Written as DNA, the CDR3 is TGTGCCAGCAGCATTAGCGGGAAGATCCCCTACGAGCAGTACTTC.

CDR3 sequence (DNA): TGTGCCAGCGGACACCCCTCTGGAAACACCATATATTTT. The encoded protein is CASGHPSGNTIYF. The chain is built from TRBV28 and TRBJ1-3, with D possibly TRBD1 on 5 matching bases. With 8 bases removed from V and 0 bases from J, the gap between germline ends came to 8 bases. The germline CDR1 and CDR2 sequences are MDHEN and SYDVKM. The CDR3 has 13 residues.

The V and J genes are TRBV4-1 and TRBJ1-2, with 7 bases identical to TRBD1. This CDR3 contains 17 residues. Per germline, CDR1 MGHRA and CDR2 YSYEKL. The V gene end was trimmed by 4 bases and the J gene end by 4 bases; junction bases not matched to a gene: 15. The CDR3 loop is CASSLEGARQGRYGYTF. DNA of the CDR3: TGCGCCAGCAGCCTCGAGGGAGCTCGACAGGGACGCTATGGCTACACCTTC.

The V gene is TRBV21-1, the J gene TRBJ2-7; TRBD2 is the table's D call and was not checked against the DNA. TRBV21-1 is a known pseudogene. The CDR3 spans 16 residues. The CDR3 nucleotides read TGTGCCAGCAGCAAAGGTTCTCCTAGCGGGAGTCTTGAGCAGTACTTC. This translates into CASSKGSPSGSLEQYF.

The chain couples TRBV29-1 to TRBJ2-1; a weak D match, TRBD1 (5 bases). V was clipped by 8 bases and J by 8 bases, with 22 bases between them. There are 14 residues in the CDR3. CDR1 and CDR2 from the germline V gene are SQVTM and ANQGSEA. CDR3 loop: CSTRSTLGVDEQFF. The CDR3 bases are TGCAGCACCCGGTCGACGCTAGGGGTAGATGAGCAGTTCTTC.

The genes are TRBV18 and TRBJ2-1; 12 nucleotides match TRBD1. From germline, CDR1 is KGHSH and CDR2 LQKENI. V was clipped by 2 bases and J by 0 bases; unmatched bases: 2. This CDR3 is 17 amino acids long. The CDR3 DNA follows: TGTGCCAGCTCACCAGGGACAGGGGGCTCCTCCTACAATGAGCAGTTCTTC. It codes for CASSPGTGGSSYNEQFF.

CDR3 amino acids: CASSSGFPGTGEKLFF. For the CDR3, the DNA is TGCGCCAGCAGCTCCGGATTTCCTGGGACAGGCGAAAAACTGTTTTTT. The chain recombines TRBV5-1 with TRBJ1-4, with 8 bases identical to TRBD1. The V and J ends lost 3 bases and 8 bases, in that order; junction bases with no gene match: 12. Germline CDR1 is SGHRS and CDR2 is YFSETQ. The CDR3 runs to 16 residues.

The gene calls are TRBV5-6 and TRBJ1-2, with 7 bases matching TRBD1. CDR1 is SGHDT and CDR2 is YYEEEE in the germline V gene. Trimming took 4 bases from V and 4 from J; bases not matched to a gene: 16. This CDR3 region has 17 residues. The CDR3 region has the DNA TGTGCCAGCAGCGCTCCCGGGGACAGCCGTCCAATCTATGGCTACACCTTC. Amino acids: CASSAPGDSRPIYGYTF.

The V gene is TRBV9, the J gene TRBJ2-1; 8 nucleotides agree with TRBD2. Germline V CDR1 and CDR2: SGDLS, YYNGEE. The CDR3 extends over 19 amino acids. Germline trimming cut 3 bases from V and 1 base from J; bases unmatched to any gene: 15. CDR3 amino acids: CASSALAGGGRGSYNEQFF. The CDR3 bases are TGTGCCAGCAGCGCTCTGGCGGGGGGCGGTCGTGGGTCCTACAATGAGCAGTTCTTC.

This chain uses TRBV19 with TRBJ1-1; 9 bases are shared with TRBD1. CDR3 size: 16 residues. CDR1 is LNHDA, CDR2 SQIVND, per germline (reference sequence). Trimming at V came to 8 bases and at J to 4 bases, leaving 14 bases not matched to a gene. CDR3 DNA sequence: TGTGCCAGTGACAGGGGGTTGGCTCCCCGGCTCACTGAAGCTTTCTTT. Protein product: CASDRGLAPRLTEAFF. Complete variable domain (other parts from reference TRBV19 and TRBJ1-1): DGGITQSPKYLFRKEGQNVTLSCEQNLNHDAMYWYRQDPGQGLRLIYYSQIVNDFQKGDIAEGYSVSREKKESFPLTVTSAQKNPTAFYLCASDRGLAPRLTEAFFGQGTRLTVV.

CDR3 DNA: TGCAGCGTGGACCAAGCGGGGGTTCGAGAGACCCAGTACTTC. It yields the protein CSVDQAGVRETQYF. This sequence joins TRBV29-1 and TRBJ2-5; 8 nucleotides line up with TRBD2. Germline-derived CDR1 and CDR2 are SQVTM and ANQGSEA. The J segment lost 4 bases and the V segment lost 6 bases, leaving 10 bases of the junction unmatched. This CDR3 has 14 amino acids.

CDR3 region: CASSLQGRTNEKLFF. The DNA of the CDR3 is TGCGCCAGCAGCCTACAGGGGCGAACTAATGAAAAACTGTTTTTT. V usage is TRBV5-1 and J usage is TRBJ1-4, with 7 bases lining up with TRBD1. After removal of 4 bases from V and 1 base from J, the junction contained 4 bases not matched to a gene. Germline V gene sequence: CDR1 SGHRS, CDR2 YFSETQ. The CDR3 loop spans 15 amino acids.

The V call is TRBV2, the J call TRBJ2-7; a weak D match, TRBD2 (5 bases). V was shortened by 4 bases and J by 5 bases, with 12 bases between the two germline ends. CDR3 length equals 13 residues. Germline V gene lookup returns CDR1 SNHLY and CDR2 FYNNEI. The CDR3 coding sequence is TGTGCCAGCAGTGTGGGCCGGGAAAACGAGCAGTACTTC. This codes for CASSVGRENEQYF. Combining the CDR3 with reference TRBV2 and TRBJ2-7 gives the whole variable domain EPEVTQTPSHQVTQMGQEVILRCVPISNHLYFYWYRQILGQKVEFLVSFYNNEISEKSEIFDDQFSVERPDGSNFTLKIRSTKLEDSAMYFCASSVGRENEQYFGPGTRLTVT.

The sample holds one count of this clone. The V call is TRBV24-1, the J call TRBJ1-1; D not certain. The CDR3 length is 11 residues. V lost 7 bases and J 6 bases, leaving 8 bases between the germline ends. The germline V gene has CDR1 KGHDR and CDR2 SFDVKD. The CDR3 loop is CATREGAEAFF. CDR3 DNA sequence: TGTGCCACCAGGGAGGGCGCTGAAGCTTTCTTT.

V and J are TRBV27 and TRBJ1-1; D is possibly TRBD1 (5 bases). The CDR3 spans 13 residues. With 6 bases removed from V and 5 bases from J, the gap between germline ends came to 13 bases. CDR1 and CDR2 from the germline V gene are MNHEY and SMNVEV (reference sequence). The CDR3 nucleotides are TGTGCCAGCAGCCCAGGGTGGGGAACTGAAGCTTTCTTT. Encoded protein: CASSPGWGTEAFF.

The DNA of the CDR3 is TGCGCCAGCAGCCCGGGAGGGTTCCATGAGCAGTTCTTC. Protein product: CASSPGGFHEQFF. J is TRBJ2-1 and V is TRBV5-1; TRBD2 aligns across 8 bases. This CDR3 has 13 residues. Germline trimming cut 4 bases from V and 8 bases from J; bases unmatched to any gene: 5. From germline, CDR1 is SGHRS and CDR2 YFSETQ.

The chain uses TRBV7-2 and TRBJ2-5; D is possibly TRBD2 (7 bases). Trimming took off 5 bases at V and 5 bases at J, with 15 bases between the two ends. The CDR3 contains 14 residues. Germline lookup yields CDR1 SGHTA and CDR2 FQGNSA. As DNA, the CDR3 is TGTGCCAGCAGCGAAAGGGGGGGTAGCGAGACCCAGTACTTC. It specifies CASSERGGSETQYF. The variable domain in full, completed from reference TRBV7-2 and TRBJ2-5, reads GAGVSQSPSNKVTEKGKDVELRCDPISGHTALYWYRQSLGQGLEFLIYFQGNSAPDKSGLPSDRFSAERTGGSVSTLTIQRTQQEDSAVYLCASSERGGSETQYFGPGTRLLVL.

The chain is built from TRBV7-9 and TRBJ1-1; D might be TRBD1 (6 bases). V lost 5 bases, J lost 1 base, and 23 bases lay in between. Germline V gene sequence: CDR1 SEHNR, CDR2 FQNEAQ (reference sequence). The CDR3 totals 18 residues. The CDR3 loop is CASSALQGIESSNTEAFF. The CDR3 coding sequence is TGTGCCAGCAGCGCACTACAGGGAATCGAATCCTCGAACACTGAAGCTTTCTTT.

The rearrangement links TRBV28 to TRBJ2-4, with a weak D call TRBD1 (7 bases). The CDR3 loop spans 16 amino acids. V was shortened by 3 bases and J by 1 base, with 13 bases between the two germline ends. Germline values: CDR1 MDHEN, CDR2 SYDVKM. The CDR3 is CASSFSTGRAKNIQYF. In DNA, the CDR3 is TGTGCCAGCAGTTTCTCGACAGGGAGGGCCAAAAACATTCAGTACTTC.

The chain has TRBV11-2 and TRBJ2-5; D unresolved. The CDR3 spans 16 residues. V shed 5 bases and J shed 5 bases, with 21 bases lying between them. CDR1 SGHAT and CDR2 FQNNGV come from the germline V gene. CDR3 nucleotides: TGTGCCAGCAGCCCAGACCTGATACTAATGAGGGAGACCCAGTACTTC. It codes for CASSPDLILMRETQYF.

The CDR3 spells CASSQSPKKPEGEEQYF. In DNA form, the CDR3 reads TGCGCCAGCAGTCAATCTCCGAAAAAACCGGAGGGAGAGGAGCAGTACTTC. The chain employs TRBV23-1 and TRBJ2-7; tentatively, D is TRBD2 (6 bases). TRBV23-1 is marked as an open reading frame, function uncertain. CDR3 size: 17 residues. V lost 0 bases, J lost 7 bases, and 22 bases lay in between.

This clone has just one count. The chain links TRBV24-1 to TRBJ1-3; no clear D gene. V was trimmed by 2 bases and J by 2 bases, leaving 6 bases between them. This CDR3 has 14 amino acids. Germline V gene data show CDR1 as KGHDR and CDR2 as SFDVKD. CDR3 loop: CATSDWSAGNTIYF. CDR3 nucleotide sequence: TGTGCCACCAGTGATTGGTCAGCTGGAAACACCATATATTTT.